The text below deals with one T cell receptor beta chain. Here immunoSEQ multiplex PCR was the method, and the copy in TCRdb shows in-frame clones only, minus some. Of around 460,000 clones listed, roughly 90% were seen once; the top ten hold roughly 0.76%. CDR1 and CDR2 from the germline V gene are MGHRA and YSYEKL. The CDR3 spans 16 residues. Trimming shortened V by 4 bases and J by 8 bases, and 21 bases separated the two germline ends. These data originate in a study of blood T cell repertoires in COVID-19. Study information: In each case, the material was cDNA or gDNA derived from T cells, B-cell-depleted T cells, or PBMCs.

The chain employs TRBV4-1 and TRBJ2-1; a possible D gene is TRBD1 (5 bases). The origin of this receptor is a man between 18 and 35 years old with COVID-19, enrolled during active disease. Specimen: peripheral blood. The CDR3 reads CASSRRTPSQEDEQFF. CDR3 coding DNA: TGCGCCAGCAGCCGACGGACACCTTCTCAGGAAGATGAGCAGTTCTTC.